This TCR beta chain was profiled in a study of identical twins. MiXCR was run by TCRdb on the 5' RACE reads, yielding one entry per CDR3 protein. The profile shows around 530,000 distinct CDR3 sequences, over 12% of them singletons. From germline, CDR1 is SNHLY and CDR2 FYNNEI. The CDR3 is 16 amino acids. V lost 2 bases and J 2 bases, leaving 10 bases between the germline ends. The same data also went into a second study, on yellow fever vaccine responses in identical twins. From that report: The authors reported partly convergent, partly personalized vaccine responses in identical twins.

This chain joins TRBV2 and TRBJ2-6; perhaps TRBD1 as D (5 bases). The material sequenced was CD4+ T cells sorted from blood. The clonotype was recovered from a woman between 18 and 30 years old in good health. The CDR3 is CASSEQGTTGANVLTF. CDR3 DNA sequence: TGTGCCAGCAGTGAACAGGGTACTACTGGGGCCAACGTCCTGACTTTC.